Listed below are T cell receptor beta chains from one sample, sequenced in a study of early T cells in non-severe SARS-CoV-2 infection. TCRdb called the 5' RACE reads again in MiXCR, with one record for every CDR3 protein. Here the sample spans under 25,000 distinct CDR3 sequences, approximately 4.5% being singletons. The sample comprised whole blood. The receptors stem from an adult who was a healthcare worker with PCR-confirmed SARS-CoV-2 infection or an uninfected control (not recorded which). Both conserved end residues are part of each CDR3. Each record gives: V gene, J gene, D gene, clone size, CDR3 DNA, CDR3 protein. The D gene is left open where the match is weak. The size field is filled for only some rows; it gives once, few, many or a size class.

>TRBV21-1|TRBJ2-5|NA|many
TGTGCCAGCAGCACCCGATGTGGGGTCCAAGAGACCCAGTACTTC
CASSTRCGVQETQYF
>TRBV6-4|TRBJ2-3|TRBD2|many
TGTGCCAGCAGTGAAAGTAGCGGGGGGGCCACAGATACGCAGTATTTT
CASSESSGGATDTQYF
>TRBV9|TRBJ2-3|NA|medium-sized
TGTGCCAGCAGCGTCGGGCCGAACACAGATACGCAGTATTTT
CASSVGPNTDTQYF
>TRBV28|TRBJ2-7|NA|many
TGTGCCAGCAGTTTGGTTTCGGGGCCAATCTCCTACGAGCAGTACTTC
CASSLVSGPISYEQYF
>TRBV7-8|TRBJ1-1|TRBD1|many
TGTGCCAGCAGATTGAACCGGGACAGGGCGACAAACACTGAAGCTTTCTTT
CASRLNRDRATNTEAFF
>TRBV6-6|TRBJ1-1|TRBD1|many
TGTGCCAGTAACCTACGGATCGGGGGACAGGGCCCACCTGAAGCTTTCTTT
CASNLRIGGQGPPEAFF
>TRBV6-5|TRBJ2-3|NA|many
TGTGCCAGCAGGCAGATGGCGGGGTATACAGATACGCAGTATTTT
CASRQMAGYTDTQYF
>TRBV28|TRBJ2-7|TRBD1|many
TGTGCCAGCATTACCCACGGGACAGGGACCTACGAGCAGTACTTC
CASITHGTGTYEQYF
>TRBV30|TRBJ1-5|NA|NA
TGTGCCTGGAGAATCGGTAGCAATCAGCCCCAGCATTTT
CAWRIGSNQPQHF
>TRBV4-2|TRBJ2-3|TRBD2|many
TGTGCCAGCAGCCAAGCGCCTACTAGCGGGGGGACAGATACGCAGTATTTT
CASSQAPTSGGTDTQYF
>TRBV12-3/TRBV12-4|TRBJ2-7|TRBD1|many
TGTGCCAGCAGTCCGGGACAGGGGCGTAGGGACTTC
CASSPGQGRRDF
>TRBV7-2|TRBJ2-7|NA|many
TGTGCCAGCAGCCTTGCCAACAGGGCCATCTACGAGCAGTACTTC
CASSLANRAIYEQYF
>TRBV28|TRBJ2-7|NA|NA
TGTGCCAGCAGTTTCGGATTACGGGAGCAGTACTTC
CASSFGLREQYF
>TRBV30|TRBJ2-3|NA|many
TGTGCCTGGACGGACGGGACCAGCTCAGATACGCAGTATTTT
CAWTDGTSSDTQYF
>TRBV7-9|TRBJ1-3|NA|few
TGTGCCAGCAGGGTCAACGGGGCAGGAAACACCATATATTTT
CASRVNGAGNTIYF
>TRBV6-2/TRBV6-3|TRBJ2-1|NA|many
TGTGCCAGCCAAGGGGGGCCGCGGTCCCACAATGAGCAGTTCTTC
CASQGGPRSHNEQFF
>TRBV6-5|TRBJ1-2|NA|many
TGTGCCAGCAGCCCAGGGTGGGGGGCGTATGGCTACACCTTC
CASSPGWGAYGYTF
>TRBV30|TRBJ2-1|NA|many
TGTGCCTGGAGTTGGAATAGTAAGATCTACAATGAGCAGTTCTTC
CAWSWNSKIYNEQFF
>TRBV20-1|TRBJ2-7|NA|NA
TGCAGTGCTAGAGATCTCAGGGGATCCTACGAGCAGTACTTC
CSARDLRGSYEQYF
>TRBV3-1|TRBJ1-1|NA|many
TGTGCCAGCAGCCAGGGCACTGAAGCTTTCTTT
CASSQGTEAFF
>TRBV5-1|TRBJ1-1|TRBD1|many
TGCGCCAGCAGCTTGGAAGTTTCCGGGACAGGGACTGAAGCTTTCTTT
CASSLEVSGTGTEAFF
>TRBV5-4|TRBJ1-1|NA|many
TGTGCCAGCAGCTTGGATAAGGGAAGCACTGAAGCTTTCTTT
CASSLDKGSTEAFF
>TRBV13|TRBJ2-3|TRBD2|many
TGTGCCAGCAGCAGCGGGGGGGAACTCACAGATACGCAGTATTTT
CASSSGGELTDTQYF
>TRBV9|TRBJ1-6|TRBD1|many
TGTGCCAGCAGCGTAGTTGGACAGGGGAACTCACCCCTCCACTTT
CASSVVGQGNSPLHF
>TRBV24-1|TRBJ2-1|NA|few
TGTGCCACCAGTGATGCGAGCCGGGGTGAGCAGTTCTTC
CATSDASRGEQFF
>TRBV28|TRBJ2-5|NA|many
TGTGCCAGCAGTGAAAACCGGAGAGAGACCCAGTACTTC
CASSENRRETQYF
>TRBV12-3/TRBV12-4|TRBJ1-2|NA|NA
TGTGCCAGCAGTCCCCCGTCGGAAGGGCTCTATGGCTACACCTTC
CASSPPSEGLYGYTF
>TRBV6-5|TRBJ2-7|NA|many
TGTGCCAGCAGTTACTCGATCGGAGGCCCCTACGAGCAGTACTTC
CASSYSIGGPYEQYF
>TRBV5-1|TRBJ2-7|TRBD1|many
TGCGCCAGCAGCTGGGGGACAGGGAACGAGCAGTACTTC
CASSWGTGNEQYF
>TRBV20-1|TRBJ1-1|NA|many
TGCAGTGCGAGAAAGTATTCCGGTGTTCGGAACACTGAAGCTTTCTTT
CSARKYSGVRNTEAFF
>TRBV9|TRBJ2-7|NA|many
TGTGCCAGCAGCGTAGTTACAGGTAGTCTTGGGGAGCAGTACTTC
CASSVVTGSLGEQYF
>TRBV7-8|TRBJ2-5|NA|NA
TGTGCCAGCAGCTTAGAGGGGACTCAAGAGACCCAGTACTTC
CASSLEGTQETQYF
>TRBV7-9|TRBJ1-3|NA|few
TGTGCCAGCTACGGGACACGGGACTCTGGAAACACCATATATTTT
CASYGTRDSGNTIYF
>TRBV7-9|TRBJ1-4|NA|many
TGTGCCAGCAGCTTCCCCCCAGGGTGGACTAATGAAAAACTGTTTTTT
CASSFPPGWTNEKLFF
>TRBV10-3|TRBJ2-1|NA|many
TGTGCCATCACAAGTGGGGACTTCCGAAATGAGCAGTTCTTC
CAITSGDFRNEQFF
>TRBV28|TRBJ2-7|TRBD1|many
TGTGCCAGCAGTTTAATGACAGGGTCGTCCTACGAGCAGTACTTC
CASSLMTGSSYEQYF
>TRBV7-9|TRBJ2-7|TRBD1|many
TGTGCCAGCAGCCTGGGACAGGGAATCGACGAGCAGTACTTC
CASSLGQGIDEQYF
>TRBV19|TRBJ1-6|NA|many
TGTGCCAGCCGACTACATATAAATTCACCCCTCCACTTT
CASRLHINSPLHF
>TRBV9|TRBJ2-3|TRBD2|NA
TGTGCCAGCAGCGTCGGACTAGCTACAGATACGCAGTATTTT
CASSVGLATDTQYF
>TRBV15|TRBJ2-7|NA|NA
TGTGCCACCAGCAGAGCCGTGGGGGAGCAGTACTTC
CATSRAVGEQYF
>TRBV6-6|TRBJ1-1|NA|few
TGTGCCAGCAGTTACGAGGGTAACACTGAAGCTTTCTTT
CASSYEGNTEAFF
>TRBV19|TRBJ1-2|TRBD1|many
TGTGCCAGTAGATCCCTGGACAGGGCGCGCTACACCTTC
CASRSLDRARYTF
>TRBV5-1|TRBJ1-2|TRBD1|NA
TGCGCCAGCAGCTCGACGGGACAGCCTAACTATGGCTACACCTTC
CASSSTGQPNYGYTF
>TRBV20-1|TRBJ1-2|NA|many
TGCAGTTCACAGGCTGACTATGGCTACACCTTC
CSSQADYGYTF
>TRBV7-3|TRBJ2-7|NA|many
TGTGCCAGCAGCCTCAGGGGAGGCGAGCAGTACTTC
CASSLRGGEQYF
>TRBV19|TRBJ1-4|NA|few
TGTGCCAGTAGTATCGGCGTCAAACTGTTTTTT
CASSIGVKLFF